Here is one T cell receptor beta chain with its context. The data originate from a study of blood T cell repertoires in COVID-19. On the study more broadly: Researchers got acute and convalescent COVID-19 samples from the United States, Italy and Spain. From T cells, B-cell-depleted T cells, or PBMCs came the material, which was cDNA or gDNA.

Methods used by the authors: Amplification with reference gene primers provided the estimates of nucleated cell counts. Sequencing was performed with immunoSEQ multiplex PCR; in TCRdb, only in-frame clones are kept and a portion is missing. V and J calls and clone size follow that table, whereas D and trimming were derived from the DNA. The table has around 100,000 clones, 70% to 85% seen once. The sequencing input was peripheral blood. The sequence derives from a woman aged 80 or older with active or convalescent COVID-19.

The CDR3 DNA is TGTGCCAGCAGCTTGAGGCAGTTGAGGAGCTACACCTTC. This translates into CASSLRQLRSYTF. The chain joins TRBV13 to TRBJ1-2; no reliable D call. This CDR3 is 13 amino acids long. Germline lookup yields CDR1 PRHDT and CDR2 FYEKMQ (reference sequence). Trimming took 3 bases from V and 9 from J, leaving 14 bases between them.